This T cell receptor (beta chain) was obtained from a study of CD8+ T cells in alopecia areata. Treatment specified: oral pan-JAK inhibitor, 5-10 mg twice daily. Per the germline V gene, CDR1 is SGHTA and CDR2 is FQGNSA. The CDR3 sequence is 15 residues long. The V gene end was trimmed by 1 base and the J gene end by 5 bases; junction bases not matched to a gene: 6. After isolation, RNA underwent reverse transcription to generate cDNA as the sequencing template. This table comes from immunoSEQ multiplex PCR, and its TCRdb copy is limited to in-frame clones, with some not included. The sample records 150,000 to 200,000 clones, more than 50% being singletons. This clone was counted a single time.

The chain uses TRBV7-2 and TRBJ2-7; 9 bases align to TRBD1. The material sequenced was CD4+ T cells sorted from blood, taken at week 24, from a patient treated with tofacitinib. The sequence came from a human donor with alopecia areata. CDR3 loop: CASSLGIRTGDEQYF. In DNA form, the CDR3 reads TGTGCCAGCAGCTTAGGGATAAGGACAGGGGACGAGCAGTACTTC.